These T cell receptor beta chains were read from a single sample in a study of identical twins. TCRdb re-derived calls from the 5' RACE reads in MiXCR, one entry per CDR3 protein. Counted here are approximately 890,000 distinct CDR3 sequences, approximately 13% occurring once; the ten biggest clones make up around 1.5%. A further study also used this sample, focusing on yellow fever vaccine responses in identical twins.

What was sequenced was PBMCs. Every receptor here comes from a woman between 18 and 30 years old in good health. Each CDR3 is given with its conserved first and last residue. The order of the fields is J gene, V gene, D gene, clone size, CDR3 DNA, CDR3 protein. D genes are given only for firm matches. Clone size is given for some rows only: seen once, a few or many times, or a class if the clone is expanded.

TRBJ2-7,TRBV20-1,-,few,TGCAGTGCTGAGAGGGCTTGGGAGCAGTACTTC,CSAERAWEQYF
TRBJ2-7,TRBV6-4,-,-,TGTGCCAGCAGACCCGGAGACCCCTACGAGCAGTACTTC,CASRPGDPYEQYF
TRBJ2-7,TRBV7-6,TRBD2,-,TGTGCCAGCAGCGTCACTAGCGACAACATATACGAGCAGTACTTC,CASSVTSDNIYEQYF
TRBJ2-7,TRBV29-1,TRBD2,-,TGCAGCGTTGCCCGGACTAGCGGGAGAGTCGACGAGCAGTACTTC,CSVARTSGRVDEQYF
TRBJ2-2,TRBV11-2,-,-,TGTGCCAGCAGCCCCGGGACACGAGCGAACACCGGGGAGCTGTTTTTT,CASSPGTRANTGELFF
TRBJ2-1,TRBV20-1,TRBD2,-,TGCAGTGCAGAGACTGAGGGACTAGCGGGGAATGAGCAGTTCTTC,CSAETEGLAGNEQFF
TRBJ2-7,TRBV5-1,-,many,TGCGCCAGCAGCCTAAAAGGGGGCTACGAGCAGTACTTC,CASSLKGGYEQYF
TRBJ2-1,TRBV29-1,-,many,TGCAGCGCCGTAAAGGACCTGAGCTCCTACAATGAGCAGTTCTTC,CSAVKDLSSYNEQFF
TRBJ2-1,TRBV12-3/TRBV12-4,TRBD2,-,TGTGCCAGCAGTTTTGACCTAGCGGGATGGTATGAGCAGTTCTTC,CASSFDLAGWYEQFF
TRBJ2-7,TRBV6-6,-,-,TGTGCCAGCACTGCGGGAACCTACGAGCAGTACTTC,CASTAGTYEQYF
TRBJ1-2,TRBV7-9,-,few,TGTGCCAGCAGCTTAATGTTTACAGAAGATAACTATGGCTACACCTTC,CASSLMFTEDNYGYTF
TRBJ1-5,TRBV9,-,-,TGTGCCGGCAGCGTCCGGGACAGCAATCAGCCCCAGCATTTT,CAGSVRDSNQPQHF
TRBJ1-1,TRBV19,-,few,TGTGCCAGTAGTATATCGGGGGGACGGACTGAAGCTTTCTTT,CASSISGGRTEAFF
TRBJ1-2,TRBV9,-,-,TGTGCCAGCAGCGTAGATCGGGGGGACTATGGCTACACCTTC,CASSVDRGDYGYTF
TRBJ2-5,TRBV7-2,-,-,TGTGCCAGCAGCTTAGGCTATTTAGCCCCTCCAAGTGGAGAGACCCAGTACTTC,CASSLGYLAPPSGETQYF
TRBJ2-5,TRBV12-3/TRBV12-4,TRBD2,few,TGTGCCAGCAGCCCCAGGGTTAGCGGGGTCCAAGAGACCCAGTACTTC,CASSPRVSGVQETQYF
TRBJ2-2,TRBV7-9,-,-,TGTGCCTGGAGCCCGGGATTTCCCGACACCGGGGAGCTGTTTTTT,CAWSPGFPDTGELFF
TRBJ2-5,TRBV4-2,TRBD2,few,TGTGCCAGCAGCCAAGAAGGAGCGGGAGTGGCACGAGAGACCCAGTACTTC,CASSQEGAGVARETQYF
TRBJ2-1,TRBV25-1,TRBD2,many,TGTGCCAGCAGTGAAGATGAACTAGCGGGAACGGGAATCTCCTACAATGAGCAGTTCTTC,CASSEDELAGTGISYNEQFF
TRBJ2-1,TRBV2,-,many,TGTGCCAGCAGACCTACCGGGGTAGCCTATAGCTCCTACAATGAGCAGTTCTTC,CASRPTGVAYSSYNEQFF
TRBJ2-2,TRBV10-3,-,many,TGTGCCATCAGTGAGTCCCGGGCCTCGAACACCGGGGAGCTGTTTTTT,CAISESRASNTGELFF
TRBJ2-1,TRBV5-1,-,few,TGCGCCAGCAGCTTGGAGGCAGGGAGCTATGAGCAGTTCTTC,CASSLEAGSYEQFF
TRBJ2-5,TRBV2,TRBD2,few,TGTGCCAGCACCAAAGCGGGGGGGCGTGAGACCCAGTACTTC,CASTKAGGRETQYF
TRBJ1-1,TRBV3-1,-,few,TGTGCCAGCAGCCAGTATGACAGGTTAGGCGAAGCTTTCTTT,CASSQYDRLGEAFF
TRBJ2-6,TRBV28,-,-,TGTGCCAGCAGTTCCCTCTTTGGGGCCAACGTCCTGACTTTC,CASSSLFGANVLTF
TRBJ2-7,TRBV27,TRBD2,-,TGTGCCAGCAGTCCTGCGGGGGTCAGCTCCTACGAGCAGTACTTC,CASSPAGVSSYEQYF
TRBJ1-5,TRBV10-2,TRBD1,many,TGCGCCAGCAGTGCAACAGGGGATACTCAGCCCCAGCATTTT,CASSATGDTQPQHF
TRBJ2-1,TRBV10-3,-,many,TGTGCCGCCCAGGAGAGCTCCTACAATGAGCAGTTCTTC,CAAQESSYNEQFF
TRBJ2-1,TRBV29-1,-,few,TGCAGCGTTGAAGGACACGAAAGCTCCTACAATGAGCAGTTCTTC,CSVEGHESSYNEQFF
TRBJ2-3,TRBV10-3,-,many,TGTGCCATCAGTGTTCGACTGGATCCGGATTTTACAGATACGCAGTATTTT,CAISVRLDPDFTDTQYF
TRBJ2-3,TRBV9,-,many,TGTGCCAGCAGTAGGGGGGTCGGCACAGATACGCAGTATTTT,CASSRGVGTDTQYF
TRBJ2-2,TRBV5-4,-,few,TGTGCCAGCAGCTTGGTGGGAACTAACACCGGGGAGCTGTTTTTT,CASSLVGTNTGELFF
TRBJ1-4,TRBV19,-,-,TGTGCCAGTAGTAAGCCAGGGCCTTCGATGTTTTTT,CASSKPGPSMFF
TRBJ1-5,TRBV19,-,many,TGTGCCAGTAGTAATATGGGGACGGATCAGCCCCAGCATTTT,CASSNMGTDQPQHF